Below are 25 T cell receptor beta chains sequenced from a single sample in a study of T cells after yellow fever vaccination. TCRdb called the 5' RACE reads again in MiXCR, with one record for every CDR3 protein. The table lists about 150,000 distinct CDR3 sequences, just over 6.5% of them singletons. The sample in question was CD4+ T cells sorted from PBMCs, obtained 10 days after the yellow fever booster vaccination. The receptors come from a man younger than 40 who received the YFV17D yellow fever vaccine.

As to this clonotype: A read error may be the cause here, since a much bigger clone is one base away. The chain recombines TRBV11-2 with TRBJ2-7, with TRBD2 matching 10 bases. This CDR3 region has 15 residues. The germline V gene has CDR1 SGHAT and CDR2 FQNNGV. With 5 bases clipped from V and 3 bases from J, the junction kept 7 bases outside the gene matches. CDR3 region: CASSRRTSGNYEQYF. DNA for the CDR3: TGTGCCAGCAGCCGCCGGACTAGCGGCAACTACGAGCAGTACTTC.

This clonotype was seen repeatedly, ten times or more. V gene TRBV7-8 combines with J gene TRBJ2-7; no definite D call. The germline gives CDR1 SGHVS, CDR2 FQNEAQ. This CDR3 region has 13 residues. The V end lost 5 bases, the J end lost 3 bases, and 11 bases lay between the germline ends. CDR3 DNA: TGTGCCAGCAGCCCATTGGCAAACTACGAGCAGTACTTC. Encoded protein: CASSPLANYEQYF.

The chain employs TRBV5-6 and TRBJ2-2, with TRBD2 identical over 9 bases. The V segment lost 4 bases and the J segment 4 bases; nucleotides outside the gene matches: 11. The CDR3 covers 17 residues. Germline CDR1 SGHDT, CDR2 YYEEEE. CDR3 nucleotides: TGTGCCAGCAGCCCGGTGAGCGGGAGGTATAGCACCGGGGAGCTGTTTTTT. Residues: CASSPVSGRYSTGELFF.

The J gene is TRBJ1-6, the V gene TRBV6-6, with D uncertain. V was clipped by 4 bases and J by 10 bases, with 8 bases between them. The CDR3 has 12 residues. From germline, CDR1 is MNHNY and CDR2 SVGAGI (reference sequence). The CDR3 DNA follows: TGTGCCAGCAGTTCCCAGGTGTCACCCCTCCACTTT. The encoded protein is CASSSQVSPLHF.

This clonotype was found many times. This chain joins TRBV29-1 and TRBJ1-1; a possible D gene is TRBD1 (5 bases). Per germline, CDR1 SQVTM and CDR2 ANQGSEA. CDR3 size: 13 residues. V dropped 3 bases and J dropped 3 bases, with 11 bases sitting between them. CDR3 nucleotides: TGCAGCGTTGAGAGAGGGGCCTACACTGAAGCTTTCTTT. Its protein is CSVERGAYTEAFF.

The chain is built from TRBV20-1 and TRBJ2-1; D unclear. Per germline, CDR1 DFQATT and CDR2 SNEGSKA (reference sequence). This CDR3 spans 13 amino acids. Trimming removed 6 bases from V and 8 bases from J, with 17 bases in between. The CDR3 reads CSANLIVGDEQFF. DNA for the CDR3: TGCAGTGCAAACCTCATAGTCGGCGATGAGCAGTTCTTC.

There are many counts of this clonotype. In nucleotides, the CDR3 is TGCAGTGCTAGAGTAAGGAGGAACCAAGAGACCCAGTACTTC. Protein sequence: CSARVRRNQETQYF. This chain connects TRBV20-1 to TRBJ2-5; weak D call: TRBD2 (5 bases). The CDR3 loop spans 14 amino acids. The V gene lost 1 base and the J gene lost 0 bases, with 9 bases spanning the gap. Germline V lookup: CDR1 DFQATT, CDR2 SNEGSKA (reference sequence).

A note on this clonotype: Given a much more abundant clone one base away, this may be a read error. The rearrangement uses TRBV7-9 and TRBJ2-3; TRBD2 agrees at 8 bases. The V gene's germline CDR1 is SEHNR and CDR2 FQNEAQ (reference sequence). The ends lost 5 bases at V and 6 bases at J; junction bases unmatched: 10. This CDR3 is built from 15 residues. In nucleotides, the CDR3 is TGTGCCAGCAGCCAAACTAGCGGTCTGACCGATACGCAGTATTTT. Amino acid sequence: CASSQTSGLTDTQYF.

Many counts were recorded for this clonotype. The chain's CDR3 is CASSFLTREQFF. The CDR3 DNA reads as TGTGCCAGCAGTTTCCTAACGAGGGAGCAGTTCTTC. V and J are TRBV28 and TRBJ2-1; D is unresolved. V dropped 3 bases and J dropped 10 bases, with 10 bases sitting between them. CDR1 MDHEN and CDR2 SYDVKM come from the germline V gene. The CDR3 length is 12 residues.

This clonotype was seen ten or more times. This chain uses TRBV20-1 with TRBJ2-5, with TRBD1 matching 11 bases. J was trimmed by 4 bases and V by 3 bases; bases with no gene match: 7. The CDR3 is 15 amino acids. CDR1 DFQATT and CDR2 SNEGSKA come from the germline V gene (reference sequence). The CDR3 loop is CSARAGTGGRETQYF. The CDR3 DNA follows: TGCAGTGCTAGGGCCGGGACAGGGGGACGAGAGACCCAGTACTTC.

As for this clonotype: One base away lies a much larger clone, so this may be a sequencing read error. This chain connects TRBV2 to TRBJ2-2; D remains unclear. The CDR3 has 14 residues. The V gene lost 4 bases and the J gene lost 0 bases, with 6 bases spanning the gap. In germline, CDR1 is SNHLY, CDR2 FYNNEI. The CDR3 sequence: CASSGCANTGELFF. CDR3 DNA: TGTGCCAGCAGTGGATGCGCGAACACCGGGGAGCTGTTTTTT. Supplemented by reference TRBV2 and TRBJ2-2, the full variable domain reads EPEVTQTPSHQVTQMGQEVILRCVPISNHLYFYWYRQILGQKVEFLVSFYNNEISEKSEIFDDQFSVERPDGSNFTLKIRSTKLEDSAMYFCASSGCANTGELFFGEGSRLTVL.

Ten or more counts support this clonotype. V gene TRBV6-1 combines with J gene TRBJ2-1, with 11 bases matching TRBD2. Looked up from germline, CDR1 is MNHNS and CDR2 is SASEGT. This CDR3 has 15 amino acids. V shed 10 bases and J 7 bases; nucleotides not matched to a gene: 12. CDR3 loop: CAIPRLAGTGNEQFF. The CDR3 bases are TGTGCCATCCCGCGACTAGCGGGGACGGGAAATGAGCAGTTCTTC.

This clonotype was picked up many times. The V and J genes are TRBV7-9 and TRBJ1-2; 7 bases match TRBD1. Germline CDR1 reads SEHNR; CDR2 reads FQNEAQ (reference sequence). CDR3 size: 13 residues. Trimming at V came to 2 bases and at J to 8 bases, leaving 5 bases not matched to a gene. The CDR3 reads CASSLKGADGYTF. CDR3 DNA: TGTGCCAGCAGCTTAAAGGGGGCCGACGGCTACACCTTC.

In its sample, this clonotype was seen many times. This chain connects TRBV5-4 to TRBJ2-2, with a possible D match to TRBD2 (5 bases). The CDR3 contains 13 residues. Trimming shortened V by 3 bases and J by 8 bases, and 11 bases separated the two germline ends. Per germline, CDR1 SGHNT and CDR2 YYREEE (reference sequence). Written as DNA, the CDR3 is TGTGCCAGCAGCTCCGAGGGTTCTGGGGAGCTGTTTTTT. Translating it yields CASSSEGSGELFF.

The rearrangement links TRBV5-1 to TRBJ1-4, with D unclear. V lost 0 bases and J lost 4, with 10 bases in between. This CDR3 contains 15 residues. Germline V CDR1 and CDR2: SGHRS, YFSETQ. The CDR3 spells CASSLAGRNNEKLFF. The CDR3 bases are TGCGCCAGCAGCTTGGCCGGGAGAAATAATGAAAAACTGTTTTTT.

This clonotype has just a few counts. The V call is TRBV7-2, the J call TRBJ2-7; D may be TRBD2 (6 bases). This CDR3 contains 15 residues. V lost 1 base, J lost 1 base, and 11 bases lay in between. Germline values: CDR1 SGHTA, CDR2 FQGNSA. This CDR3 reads CASSLVRRGSYEQYF. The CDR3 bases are TGTGCCAGCAGCTTAGTTCGGAGGGGATCCTACGAGCAGTACTTC.

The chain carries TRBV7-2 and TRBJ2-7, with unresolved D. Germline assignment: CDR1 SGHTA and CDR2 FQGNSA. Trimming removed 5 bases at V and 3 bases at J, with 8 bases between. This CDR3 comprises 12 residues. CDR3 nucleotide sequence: TGTGCCAGCAGCCGGACCTGCTACGAGCAGTACTTC. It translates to CASSRTCYEQYF. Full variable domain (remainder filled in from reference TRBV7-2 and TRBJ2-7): GAGVSQSPSNKVTEKGKDVELRCDPISGHTALYWYRQSLGQGLEFLIYFQGNSAPDKSGLPSDRFSAERTGGSVSTLTIQRTQQEDSAVYLCASSRTCYEQYFGPGTRLTVT.

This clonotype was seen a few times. CDR3 loop: CASTGQVGQPQHF. As DNA, the CDR3 is TGTGCCAGCACGGGGCAGGTCGGTCAGCCCCAGCATTTT. V gene TRBV28 combines with J gene TRBJ1-5; a possible D gene is TRBD1 (5 bases). The CDR3 contains 13 residues. Trimming cost V 7 bases and J 6 bases, with 13 bases left between them. Germline CDR1 is MDHEN and CDR2 is SYDVKM.

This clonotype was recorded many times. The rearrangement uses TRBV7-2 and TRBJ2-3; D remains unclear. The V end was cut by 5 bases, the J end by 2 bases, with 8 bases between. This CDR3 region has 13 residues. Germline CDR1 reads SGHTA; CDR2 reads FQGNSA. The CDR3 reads CASSPQVTDTQYF. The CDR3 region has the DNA TGTGCCAGCAGCCCTCAGGTCACAGATACGCAGTATTTT.

The CDR3 sequence is CASSYSIAMTSGYEQYF. CDR3 bases: TGTGCCAGCAGTTACTCTATAGCGATGACTAGCGGGTACGAGCAGTACTTC. The J gene is TRBJ2-7, the V gene TRBV6-5, with 10 positions matching TRBD2. Germline CDR1 reads MNHEY; CDR2 reads SVGAGI. The CDR3 is 17 residues long. V lost 0 bases, J lost 4 bases, and 9 bases stayed unmatched.

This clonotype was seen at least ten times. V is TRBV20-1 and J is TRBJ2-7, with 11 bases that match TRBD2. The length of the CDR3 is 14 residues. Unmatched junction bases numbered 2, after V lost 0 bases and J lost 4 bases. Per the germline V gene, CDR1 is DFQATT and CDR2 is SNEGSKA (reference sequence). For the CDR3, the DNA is TGCAGTGCTAGAGAGACTAGCGGGAAGTACGAGCAGTACTTC. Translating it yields CSARETSGKYEQYF.

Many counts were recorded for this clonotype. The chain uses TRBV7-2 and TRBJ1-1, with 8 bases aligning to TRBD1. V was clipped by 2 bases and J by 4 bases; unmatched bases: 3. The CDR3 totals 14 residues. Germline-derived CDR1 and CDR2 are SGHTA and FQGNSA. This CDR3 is CASSLWQGATEAFF. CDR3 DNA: TGTGCCAGCAGCTTATGGCAGGGGGCCACTGAAGCTTTCTTT.

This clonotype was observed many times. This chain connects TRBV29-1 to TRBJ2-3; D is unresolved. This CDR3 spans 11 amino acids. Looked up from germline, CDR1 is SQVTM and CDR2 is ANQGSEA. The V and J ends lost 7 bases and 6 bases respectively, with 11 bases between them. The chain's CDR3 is CSAEPSDTQYF. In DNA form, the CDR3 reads TGCAGCGCCGAGCCCAGCGATACGCAGTATTTT.

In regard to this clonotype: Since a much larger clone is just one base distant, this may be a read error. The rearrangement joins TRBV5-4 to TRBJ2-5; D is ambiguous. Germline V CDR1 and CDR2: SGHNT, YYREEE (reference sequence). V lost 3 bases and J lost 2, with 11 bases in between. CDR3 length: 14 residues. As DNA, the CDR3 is TGTGCCAGCAGCTCATGGGCCCGACAAGAGACCCAGTACTTC. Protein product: CASSSWARQETQYF.

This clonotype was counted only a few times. CDR3 protein: CSARRDEKLFF. In DNA form, the CDR3 reads TGCAGTGCTAGACGGGACGAAAAACTGTTTTTT. The V gene is TRBV20-1, the J gene TRBJ1-4; D is perhaps TRBD1 (5 bases). This CDR3 has 11 amino acids. The germline V and J ends were trimmed by 2 bases and 8 bases, with 6 bases remaining between them. The germline V gene encodes CDR1 DFQATT and CDR2 SNEGSKA (reference sequence).